These 20 T cell receptor beta chains share one sample of origin, sequenced in a study of T-cell memory formation after mild COVID-19. TCRdb ran MiXCR on the 5' RACE reads and lists one entry per CDR3 protein. The sample lists around 200,000 distinct CDR3 sequences, 10% occurring once. Sequenced input: PBMCs or a T cell subset sorted from them (not recorded which). All receptors derive from a man aged 18 to 35 who had mild COVID-19 (a few samples of this study predate the infection). Cell type and time point are not known.

This sequence joins TRBV5-1 and TRBJ1-1, with D hard to call. Between the trimmed V and J ends, which lost 4 bases and 0 bases, there was a span of 19 bases. The CDR3 covers 17 residues. CDR1 SGHRS and CDR2 YFSETQ come from the germline V gene. This CDR3 is CASSPLPWTGMNTEAFF. CDR3 bases: TGCGCCAGCAGCCCACTTCCATGGACGGGCATGAACACTGAAGCTTTCTTT.

In its sample, this clonotype was seen a few times. CDR3 sequence reads: CASSFRGSGGANTDTQYF. CDR3 sequence (DNA): TGCGCCAGCAGCTTTCGTGGGTCCGGGGGCGCGAACACAGATACGCAGTATTTT. The V call is TRBV5-1, the J call TRBJ2-3; D could derive from TRBD1 or TRBD2 (6 bases each). The germline CDR1 and CDR2 sequences are SGHRS and YFSETQ. Trimming shortened V by 2 bases and J by 2 bases, and 21 bases separated the two germline ends. This CDR3 comprises 18 residues.

The rearrangement uses TRBV5-1 and TRBJ1-1, with 10 nucleotides matching TRBD1. V was pared by 0 bases and J by 3 bases, with 2 bases of the junction left unmatched. This CDR3 region has 15 residues. Germline V lookup: CDR1 SGHRS, CDR2 YFSETQ. As DNA, the CDR3 is TGCGCCAGCAGCTTGGCCGGGACAGGGGACACTGAAGCTTTCTTT. The encoded protein is CASSLAGTGDTEAFF.

This clonotype was observed a handful of times. The chain couples TRBV18 to TRBJ2-7, with D maybe TRBD2 (6 bases). Germline loops: CDR1 KGHSH, CDR2 LQKENI. V was cut by 6 bases and J by 3 bases, with 15 bases left in between. The CDR3 runs to 14 residues. CDR3 in amino acids: CASSRASEYYEQYF. In nucleotides, the CDR3 is TGTGCCAGCTCTCGGGCTAGCGAATACTACGAGCAGTACTTC.

The chain carries TRBV3-1 and TRBJ2-7; 9 bases match TRBD2. The J segment lost 5 bases and the V segment lost 4 bases, leaving 9 bases of the junction unmatched. This CDR3 has 15 amino acids. CDR1 is LGHDT, CDR2 YNNKEL, per germline (reference sequence). The CDR3 loop is CASSLLAGGGHEQYF. DNA of the CDR3: TGTGCCAGCAGCCTTTTGGCGGGGGGGGGCCACGAGCAGTACTTC.

The chain uses TRBV20-1 and TRBJ1-4; D unclear. Looked up from germline, CDR1 is DFQATT and CDR2 is SNEGSKA (reference sequence). V was shortened by 3 bases and J by 4 bases, with 6 bases between the two germline ends. This CDR3 is built from 12 residues. The CDR3 DNA is TGCAGTGCTAGGCGGGGTAATGAAAAACTGTTTTTT. Its translation is CSARRGNEKLFF.

The rearrangement uses TRBV7-9 and TRBJ1-1; a possible D gene is TRBD1 (5 bases). This CDR3 region has 13 residues. With 0 bases removed from V and 6 bases from J, the gap between germline ends came to 8 bases. CDR1 is SEHNR, CDR2 FQNEAQ, per germline (reference sequence). The CDR3 reads CASSLAQGSEAFF. CDR3 sequence (DNA): TGTGCCAGCAGCTTAGCGCAGGGATCTGAAGCTTTCTTT.

At least ten counts were recorded for this clonotype. The V call is TRBV19, the J call TRBJ2-7; 10 bases agree with TRBD1. Germline V gene data show CDR1 as LNHDA and CDR2 as SQIVND (reference sequence). This CDR3 is built from 16 residues. Trimming took 3 bases from V and 8 from J; bases not matched to a gene: 13. In nucleotides, the CDR3 is TGTGCCAGTAGTATTGTGCCGGGACAGGGGACCAGGAAGCAGTACTTC. Its translation: CASSIVPGQGTRKQYF. Combining the CDR3 with reference TRBV19 and TRBJ2-7 gives the whole variable domain DGGITQSPKYLFRKEGQNVTLSCEQNLNHDAMYWYRQDPGQGLRLIYYSQIVNDFQKGDIAEGYSVSREKKESFPLTVTSAQKNPTAFYLCASSIVPGQGTRKQYFGPGTRLTVT.

This clonotype has more than one count but fewer than ten. The V gene is TRBV12-3 or TRBV12-4, the J gene TRBJ2-3, with 7 bases identical to TRBD2. The CDR3 length is 14 residues. The V and J ends lost 7 bases and 5 bases, in that order; junction bases with no gene match: 9. In nucleotides, the CDR3 is TGTGCCAGCATTAACTGGGGGAGGGGAGATACGCAGTATTTT. It specifies CASINWGRGDTQYF.

This clonotype was seen more than once but under ten times. The gene calls are TRBV28 and TRBJ2-3; D possibly corresponds to TRBD2 (6 bases). V shed 5 bases and J shed 1 base, with 13 bases lying between them. This CDR3 region has 15 residues. Per germline, CDR1 MDHEN and CDR2 SYDVKM. CDR3 DNA sequence: TGTGCCAGCAGTAGACCAGGAGGGGGCACAGATACGCAGTATTTT. It encodes CASSRPGGGTDTQYF.

This clonotype came up many times. The chain is built from TRBV5-1 and TRBJ2-5; TRBD1 matches at 7 bases. V lost 4 bases and J lost 0; bases outside the gene matches: 3. This CDR3 is 14 amino acids long. Germline CDR1 SGHRS, CDR2 YFSETQ. Here the CDR3 DNA reads TGCGCCAGCAGCCCGGGACAGTACCAAGAGACCCAGTACTTC. Its translation: CASSPGQYQETQYF.

In this sample, this clonotype turned up a few times. This sequence joins TRBV2 and TRBJ2-2; 7 nucleotides match TRBD1. The J segment lost 1 base and the V segment lost 7 bases, leaving 6 bases of the junction unmatched. Looked up from germline, CDR1 is SNHLY and CDR2 is FYNNEI. This CDR3 comprises 15 residues. The CDR3 nucleotides read TGTGCCAGCATCGCAAGGACAGGGAACACCGGGGAGCTGTTTTTT. Protein product: CASIARTGNTGELFF.

This rearrangement joins TRBV5-1 to TRBJ1-4; D is undetermined. CDR1 and CDR2 (germline): SGHRS, YFSETQ. Trimming removed 0 bases from V and 8 bases from J, with 8 bases in between. The CDR3 runs 13 residues. The CDR3 sequence: CASSLAGGEKLFF. CDR3 nucleotides: TGCGCCAGCAGCTTGGCCGGAGGGGAAAAACTGTTTTTT.

This clonotype was seen a handful of times. This chain joins TRBV7-9 and TRBJ1-1, with D tentatively TRBD1 (5 bases). The V gene's germline CDR1 is SEHNR and CDR2 FQNEAQ (reference sequence). Trimming shortened V by 10 bases and J by 5 bases, and 23 bases separated the two germline ends. This CDR3 has 15 amino acids. DNA of the CDR3: TGTGCCATCCCAAAAGGTCAGGGCGGGTGGACTGAAGCTTTCTTT. This sequence encodes CAIPKGQGGWTEAFF. The complete variable domain, with remaining parts taken from reference TRBV7-9 and TRBJ1-1, reads DTGVSQNPRHKITKRGQNVTFRCDPISEHNRLYWYRQTLGQGPEFLTYFQNEAQLEKSRLLSDRFSAERPKGSFSTLEIQRTEQGDSAMYLCAIPKGQGGWTEAFFGQGTRLTVV.

This clonotype was recorded a few times. V gene TRBV7-2 combines with J gene TRBJ2-1; a possible D gene is TRBD2 (7 bases). Germline loops: CDR1 SGHTA, CDR2 FQGNSA. The V and J ends lost 1 base and 8 bases respectively, with 21 bases between them. This CDR3 spans 17 amino acids. CDR3 in amino acids: CASSLEGRGPYLDEQFF. The CDR3 DNA reads as TGTGCCAGCAGCTTAGAAGGGCGGGGGCCGTATCTCGATGAGCAGTTCTTC.

This clonotype came up once. V usage is TRBV12-3 or TRBV12-4 and J usage is TRBJ2-7; 10 nucleotides align to TRBD2. V lost 6 bases and J lost 3; bases outside the gene matches: 2. This CDR3 region has 13 residues. This CDR3 reads CASRTSGDYEQYF. In nucleotides, the CDR3 is TGTGCCAGCAGAACTAGCGGGGACTACGAGCAGTACTTC.

J is TRBJ1-2 and V is TRBV20-1; possibly TRBD1 for D (6 bases). This CDR3 is 14 amino acids long. Germline lookup yields CDR1 DFQATT and CDR2 SNEGSKA (reference sequence). Trimming removed 0 bases from V and 5 bases from J, with 13 bases in between. The DNA of the CDR3 is TGCAGTGCTAGAGATCCGACAGGAGATTATGGCTACACCTTC. It encodes CSARDPTGDYGYTF.

This clonotype turned up a few times. The chain employs TRBV9 and TRBJ1-2, with D possibly TRBD1 on 5 matching bases. The germline CDR1 and CDR2 sequences are SGDLS and YYNGEE. The CDR3 is made up of 14 amino acids. V dropped 2 bases and J dropped 0 bases, with 8 bases sitting between them. The CDR3 nucleotides are TGTGCCAGCAGCGTCGGCAGGGCTAACTATGGCTACACCTTC. This translates into CASSVGRANYGYTF.

The genes are TRBV4-2 and TRBJ2-3; 11 nucleotides align to TRBD2. Trimming at V came to 5 bases and at J to 5 bases, leaving 15 bases not matched to a gene. This CDR3 comprises 18 residues. The V gene's germline CDR1 is LGHNA and CDR2 YNFKEQ. CDR3 in amino acids: CASSASSLAGGPEDTQYF. In DNA, the CDR3 is TGTGCCAGCAGCGCAAGCTCTTTAGCGGGGGGGCCGGAAGATACGCAGTATTTT.

This clonotype has ten or more counts. The genes are TRBV5-1 and TRBJ1-5; D is possibly TRBD1 (5 bases). Germline CDR1 and CDR2: SGHRS and YFSETQ. The CDR3 loop spans 15 amino acids. Trimming removed 0 bases from V and 6 bases from J, with 13 bases in between. The CDR3 sequence: CASSLAGGDGQPQHF. The CDR3 bases are TGCGCCAGCAGCTTGGCCGGGGGGGATGGTCAGCCCCAGCATTTT.